One sample yielded the 20 T cell receptor beta chains listed below, sequenced in a study of CD8+ T cells in alopecia areata (dated by TCRdb to 2016 to 2019). The sample's time point label, in plain terms: 4 weeks on oral tofacitinib. This sample's treatment or condition label indicates: oral pan-JAK inhibitor, 5-10 mg twice daily. The method behind the library was the immunoSEQ multiplex PCR assay. RNA was extracted from all samples and reverse transcribed into cDNA, which served as template for TCR sequencing. TCRdb obtained this table from immuneACCESS and retained in-frame rearrangements with V and J assigned. These tables miss some clones; where compared with another copy, unresolved V genes account for less than half of the shortfall, and the remainder is unexplained. The sample table records over 100,000 clones; around 53% of these occur just once. Roughly 0.5% of the sample goes to the ten largest clones.

The sample was CD4+ T cells sorted from blood, taken at week 4, from a patient treated with tofacitinib. These receptors all come from a human donor with alopecia areata.

The chain uses TRBV29-1 and TRBJ2-3; TRBD1 aligns across 9 bases. Germline CDR1 reads SQVTM; CDR2 reads ANQGSEA. With 2 bases clipped from V and 3 bases from J, the junction kept 6 bases outside the gene matches. The CDR3 runs 15 residues. The CDR3 sequence is CSVEIWDRETDTQYF. The CDR3 DNA reads as TGCAGCGTTGAAATCTGGGACAGGGAGACAGATACGCAGTATTTT.

The rearrangement joins TRBV7-3 to TRBJ2-2, with 12 bases that match TRBD2. This CDR3 spans 18 amino acids. Trimming at V came to 5 bases and at J to 4 bases, leaving 11 bases not matched to a gene. CDR1 and CDR2 (germline): SGHTA, FQGTGA. The CDR3 protein is CASSPEGGLAGFTGELFF. In DNA form, the CDR3 reads TGTGCCAGCAGCCCAGAGGGTGGACTAGCGGGATTCACCGGGGAGCTGTTTTTT. The whole variable domain, remainder taken from reference TRBV7-3 and TRBJ2-2, is GAGVSQTPSNKVTEKGKYVELRCDPISGHTALYWYRQSLGQGPEFLIYFQGTGAADDSGLPNDRFFAVRPEGSVSTLKIQRTERGDSAVYLCASSPEGGLAGFTGELFFGEGSRLTVL.

The chain employs TRBV29-1 and TRBJ2-7; D is unclear. Germline V lookup: CDR1 SQVTM, CDR2 ANQGSEA. CDR3 length equals 13 residues. V was clipped by 0 bases and J by 4 bases, with 10 bases between them. DNA of the CDR3: TGCAGCGTTGAAGATCCACAGAAATACGAGCAGTACTTC. Its protein product is CSVEDPQKYEQYF.

The chain links TRBV29-1 to TRBJ2-1; tentatively, D is TRBD2 (5 bases). Trimming left V 4 bases short and J 9 bases short, with 13 bases between. The V gene's germline CDR1 is SQVTM and CDR2 ANQGSEA. The CDR3 contains 12 residues. CDR3 sequence: CSVGQDWGEQFF. The CDR3, as DNA: TGCAGCGTTGGGCAGGACTGGGGTGAGCAGTTCTTC.

The gene calls are TRBV5-1 and TRBJ2-5, with D possibly being TRBD1 (5 bases). The V end lost 0 bases, the J end lost 2 bases, and 8 bases lay between the germline ends. This CDR3 region has 14 residues. The germline V gene has CDR1 SGHRS and CDR2 YFSETQ. The DNA for the CDR3 is TGCGCCAGCAGCTTGGGACAGCCTCAAGAGACCCAGTACTTC. Protein: CASSLGQPQETQYF.

This clone was found many times. The chain joins TRBV5-6 to TRBJ2-1; D is perhaps TRBD1 (5 bases). Germline V lookup: CDR1 SGHDT, CDR2 YYEEEE. Trimming cost V 4 bases and J 5 bases, with 28 bases left between them. This CDR3 spans 19 amino acids. CDR3 bases: TGTGCCAGCAGCCGCCTGGACATCTACCTAATACCCATTAACAATGAGCAGTTCTTC. Translated: CASSRLDIYLIPINNEQFF.

In this sample, this clone turned up a few times. The CDR3 DNA sequence: TGTGCCAGCAGGCCGGGGGACAGGAAACTCTTTGCAACTAATGAAAAACTGTTTTTT. Protein sequence: CASRPGDRKLFATNEKLFF. This chain links TRBV7-8 with TRBJ1-4; 8 bases agree with TRBD1. The CDR3 contains 19 residues. Trimming took 6 bases from V and 0 from J; bases not matched to a gene: 15. Germline V CDR1 and CDR2: SGHVS, FQNEAQ.

The rearrangement uses TRBV9 and TRBJ2-1; D remains unclear. Germline V gene sequence: CDR1 SGDLS, CDR2 YYNGEE. The CDR3 sequence is 15 residues long. The V and J ends lost 3 bases and 3 bases respectively, with 13 bases between them. The DNA for the CDR3 is TGTGCCAGCAGCGCCTCTATAGGGTTCTACAATGAGCAGTTCTTC. This gives the protein CASSASIGFYNEQFF.

J is TRBJ2-2 and V is TRBV29-1, with D perhaps TRBD2 (5 bases). V was trimmed by 6 bases and J by 0 bases, leaving 11 bases between them. Germline V gene data show CDR1 as SQVTM and CDR2 as ANQGSEA. This CDR3 is 14 amino acids long. CDR3 residues: CSVGSIANTGELFF. CDR3 sequence (DNA): TGCAGCGTAGGGAGTATAGCGAACACCGGGGAGCTGTTTTTT.

This clone occurred a few times. The chain links TRBV19 to TRBJ1-1; 11 bases line up with TRBD1. The germline CDR1 and CDR2 sequences are LNHDA and SQIVND (reference sequence). The V gene end was trimmed by 4 bases and the J gene end by 10 bases; junction bases not matched to a gene: 8. The CDR3 is made up of 14 amino acids. The CDR3 nucleotides read TGTGCCAGTAGTACTGGACAGGGGGCAGATCGAGCTTTCTTT. Amino acid sequence: CASSTGQGADRAFF.

This rearrangement joins TRBV5-4 to TRBJ2-3; D call uncertain. The CDR3 contains 16 residues. Trimming cost V 0 bases and J 3 bases, with 14 bases left between them. CDR1 and CDR2 from the germline V gene are SGHNT and YYREEE (reference sequence). In DNA, the CDR3 is TGTGCCAGCAGCTTGGGGATCCCCTCAAGTACAGATACGCAGTATTTT. Amino acid sequence: CASSLGIPSSTDTQYF.

The rearrangement joins TRBV7-2 to TRBJ1-6, with 7 bases that match TRBD1. There are 15 residues in the CDR3. Germline lookup yields CDR1 SGHTA and CDR2 FQGNSA. V was clipped by 5 bases and J by 10 bases; unmatched bases: 11. CDR3 protein: CASSARQGGTSPLHF. The CDR3 nucleotides read TGTGCCAGCAGCGCTCGACAGGGAGGTACGTCACCCCTCCACTTT.

The chain has TRBV2 and TRBJ2-7, with D perhaps assigned TRBD1 or TRBD2 (5 bases each). Germline values: CDR1 SNHLY, CDR2 FYNNEI. The CDR3 spans 13 residues. Trimming took 7 bases from V and 2 from J, leaving 12 bases between them. This chain's CDR3 is CASKEWGTYEQYF. CDR3 coding DNA: TGTGCCAGCAAGGAATGGGGGACCTACGAGCAGTACTTC.

The rearrangement links TRBV14 to TRBJ2-7; 9 bases agree with TRBD2. With 4 bases clipped from V and 3 bases from J, the junction kept 10 bases outside the gene matches. The germline gives CDR1 SGHDN, CDR2 FVKESK. The CDR3 totals 16 residues. This CDR3 reads CASSPKRTSVDYEQYF. CDR3 nucleotides: TGTGCCAGCAGCCCGAAGCGGACTAGCGTGGACTACGAGCAGTACTTC.

The chain employs TRBV4-1 and TRBJ2-7; D may correspond to TRBD1 or TRBD2 (5 bases each). V lost 3 bases and J 0 bases, leaving 15 bases between the germline ends. CDR3 length equals 16 residues. Germline V gene sequence: CDR1 MGHRA, CDR2 YSYEKL. Here the CDR3 DNA reads TGCGCCAGCAGCCACGGGGCAGGGACCGCCTCCTACGAGCAGTACTTC. It specifies CASSHGAGTASYEQYF.

V and J are TRBV27 and TRBJ2-7; 9 bases are shared with TRBD2. J gave up 3 bases and V 5 bases, and 5 bases lay outside the gene matches. The CDR3 totals 14 residues. The germline gives CDR1 MNHEY, CDR2 SMNVEV (reference sequence). The CDR3 bases are TGTGCCAGCAGTGGCTATAGCGGGAGCTACGAGCAGTACTTC. It specifies CASSGYSGSYEQYF.

This chain joins TRBV30 and TRBJ2-5; either TRBD1 or TRBD2 may supply D (5 bases each). Trimming removed 5 bases from V and 5 bases from J, with 15 bases in between. This CDR3 is built from 13 residues. Germline lookup yields CDR1 GTSNPN and CDR2 SVGIG (reference sequence). CDR3: CAWGGGVLETQYF. Written as DNA, the CDR3 is TGTGCCTGGGGGGGTGGCGTTCTGGAGACCCAGTACTTC.

This chain connects TRBV30 to TRBJ1-5; the D gene is possibly TRBD1 (5 bases). V shed 4 bases and J shed 5 bases, with 12 bases lying between them. Germline CDR1 is GTSNPN and CDR2 is SVGIG (reference sequence). This CDR3 has 13 residues. This CDR3 is CAWTRGADQPQHF. In nucleotides, the CDR3 is TGTGCCTGGACCCGAGGGGCCGATCAGCCCCAGCATTTT.

The chain employs TRBV18 and TRBJ1-4; D gene uncertain. Trimming cost V 1 base and J 5 bases, with 8 bases left between them. This CDR3 spans 14 amino acids. Germline-derived CDR1 and CDR2 are KGHSH and LQKENI. The CDR3 DNA reads as TGTGCCAGCTCACCACTCCGGGAAAATGAAAAACTGTTTTTT. This codes for CASSPLRENEKLFF. Full variable domain (remainder filled in from reference TRBV18 and TRBJ1-4): NAGVMQNPRHLVRRRGQEARLRCSPMKGHSHVYWYRQLPEEGLKFMVYLQKENIIDESGMPKERFSAEFPKEGPSILRIQQVVRGDSAAYFCASSPLRENEKLFFGSGTQLSVL.

The J gene is TRBJ2-5, the V gene TRBV30, with 7 bases identical to TRBD2. V dropped 3 bases and J dropped 7; count of bases not matched to a gene: 11. This CDR3 is built from 14 residues. Germline V gives CDR1 GTSNPN, CDR2 SVGIG (reference sequence). CDR3 amino acids: CAWRLGGSAGTQYF. CDR3 in DNA: TGTGCCTGGAGGCTGGGCGGGAGTGCGGGGACCCAGTACTTC.